Below are 19 T cell receptor beta chains sequenced from a single sample in a study of OX40 agonist ivuxolimab in advanced cancers. Profiling relied on immunoSEQ multiplex PCR, and the TCRdb table lists in-frame clones only, not all of them. The table records more than 100,000 clones, roughly 95% of them present only once. Sample: CD4+ or CD8+ T cells sorted from blood, taken in a trial of the OX40 agonist ivuxolimab. Receptor source: an adult with an advanced solid tumor such as melanoma, head and neck, liver or kidney cancer.

V and J are TRBV14 and TRBJ1-4, with D possibly TRBD1 on 5 matching bases. V gave up 5 bases and J gave up 11 bases, with 18 bases separating them. This CDR3 contains 14 residues. Germline assignment: CDR1 SGHDN and CDR2 FVKESK. Here the CDR3 reads CASSATGQGEKLFF. In DNA form, the CDR3 reads TGTGCCAGCAGCGCAACGGGGCAGGGTGAGAAACTGTTTTTT.

This sequence joins TRBV6-4 and TRBJ1-2; D not resolved. Germline loops: CDR1 MRHNA, CDR2 SNTAGT. The CDR3 consists of 16 residues. The V and J ends lost 9 bases and 5 bases respectively, with 25 bases between them. The CDR3: CARIPRRPPRPYGYTF. The CDR3 DNA is TGTGCCAGGATCCCCAGGCGGCCGCCCAGGCCTTATGGCTACACCTTC.

The J gene is TRBJ1-5, the V gene TRBV10-3, with a tentative D call TRBD1 (5 bases). The CDR3 has 13 amino acids. CDR1 and CDR2 (germline): ENHRY, SYGVKD. With 6 bases removed from V and 9 bases from J, the gap between germline ends came to 15 bases. This chain's CDR3 is CAIRGDRERPQHF. The CDR3 nucleotides read TGTGCCATCAGGGGAGACAGAGAAAGGCCCCAGCATTTT.

The V call is TRBV6-5, the J call TRBJ2-1; 9 nucleotides agree with TRBD1. V was pared by 6 bases and J by 4 bases, with 4 bases of the junction left unmatched. Germline lookup yields CDR1 MNHEY and CDR2 SVGAGI. CDR3 length: 14 residues. The CDR3 reads CASRRGQGYNEQFF. CDR3 DNA: TGTGCCAGCAGACGGGGACAGGGATACAATGAGCAGTTCTTC.

V and J are TRBV14 and TRBJ2-1; tentatively, D is TRBD2 (5 bases). The germline gives CDR1 SGHDN, CDR2 FVKESK. Trimming pared 4 bases from V and 4 bases from J, leaving 14 bases between. CDR3 size: 15 residues. CDR3 residues: CASSREGVGYNEQFF. CDR3 bases: TGTGCCAGCAGCCGTGAGGGAGTTGGGTACAATGAGCAGTTCTTC.

CDR3 DNA: TGCGCCAGCAGCTTGGATGGGGGGGGGCTACCCCAGACCCAGTACTTC. Translating gives CASSLDGGGLPQTQYF. This sequence joins TRBV5-1 and TRBJ2-5, with TRBD2 as a possible D gene (7 bases). This CDR3 has 16 residues. With 0 bases removed from V and 6 bases from J, the gap between germline ends came to 18 bases. CDR1 is SGHRS, CDR2 YFSETQ, per germline.

This chain links TRBV30 with TRBJ1-6; D not certain. Trimming took 5 bases from V and 6 from J, leaving 11 bases between them. CDR1 and CDR2 (germline): GTSNPN, SVGIG (reference sequence). The CDR3 sequence is 13 residues long. The CDR3 region has the DNA TGTGCCTGGGAAATGGTGGGTAATTCACCCCTCCACTTT. It specifies CAWEMVGNSPLHF. Drawing the rest from reference TRBV30 and TRBJ1-6, the complete variable domain is SQTIHQWPATLVQPVGSPLSLECTVEGTSNPNLYWYRQAAGRGLQLLFYSVGIGQISSEVPQNLSASRPQDRQFILSSKKLLLSDSGFYLCAWEMVGNSPLHFGNGTRLTVT.

The chain couples TRBV7-3 to TRBJ2-1; tentatively, D is TRBD2 (6 bases). This CDR3 has 13 residues. Germline V gives CDR1 SGHTA, CDR2 FQGTGA. V gave up 1 base and J gave up 10 bases, with 11 bases separating them. The CDR3 protein is CASSLIAEREQFF. The CDR3 DNA follows: TGTGCCAGCAGCTTAATAGCGGAGAGAGAGCAGTTCTTC. Based on the CDR3 plus reference TRBV7-3 and TRBJ2-1, the full variable domain is GAGVSQTPSNKVTEKGKYVELRCDPISGHTALYWYRQSLGQGPEFLIYFQGTGAADDSGLPNDRFFAVRPEGSVSTLKIQRTERGDSAVYLCASSLIAEREQFFGPGTRLTVL.

V gene TRBV19 combines with J gene TRBJ1-2, with 7 bases that match TRBD1. Germline V CDR1 and CDR2: LNHDA, SQIVND (reference sequence). With 2 bases clipped from V and 4 bases from J, the junction kept 4 bases outside the gene matches. The CDR3 has 14 residues. The CDR3 loop reads CASSIPGGIYGYTF. The CDR3 DNA reads TGTGCCAGTAGTATACCAGGGGGTATCTATGGCTACACCTTC.

In this sample, this clone turned up once. This chain uses TRBV14 with TRBJ2-1, with 12 bases that match TRBD2. CDR1 is SGHDN, CDR2 FVKESK, per germline. J lost 7 bases, V lost 4 bases, and 8 bases had no gene match. There are 16 residues in the CDR3. The CDR3 protein is CASSPLGLAGGNEQFF. The CDR3 DNA is TGTGCCAGCAGCCCCCTTGGGCTAGCGGGAGGGAATGAGCAGTTCTTC.

The chain joins TRBV4-2 to TRBJ1-4; 8 bases agree with TRBD1. Germline lookup yields CDR1 LGHNA and CDR2 YNFKEQ. J was trimmed by 0 bases and V by 4 bases; bases with no gene match: 4. This CDR3 has 16 residues. CDR3 nucleotide sequence: TGTGCCAGCAGCCGGGGGACAGGAACAACTAATGAAAAACTGTTTTTT. Its translation is CASSRGTGTTNEKLFF.

The chain combines TRBV6-5 with TRBJ1-6; D is ambiguous. This CDR3 is built from 11 residues. Germline CDR1 MNHEY, CDR2 SVGAGI. The V and J ends lost 6 bases and 7 bases respectively, with 4 bases between them. CDR3 bases: TGTGCCAGCAGGCAGAATTCACCCCTCCACTTT. It translates to CASRQNSPLHF.

This rearrangement joins TRBV7-2 to TRBJ1-1; 7 positions agree with TRBD1. Trimming removed 4 bases from V and 0 bases from J; junction bases left unmatched: 2. Germline values: CDR1 SGHTA, CDR2 FQGNSA. The CDR3 covers 14 residues. The DNA for the CDR3 is TGTGCCAGCAGCTCGGGACAGCTGAACACTGAAGCTTTCTTT. This codes for CASSSGQLNTEAFF.

The rearrangement joins TRBV5-1 to TRBJ1-5; a possible D gene is TRBD1 (5 bases). Germline values: CDR1 SGHRS, CDR2 YFSETQ. The V and J ends lost 4 bases and 4 bases respectively, with 12 bases between them. The CDR3 spans 14 residues. CDR3 amino acids: CASSRDGGNQPQHF. CDR3 in DNA: TGCGCCAGCAGCCGGGACGGCGGTAATCAGCCCCAGCATTTT.

The chain employs TRBV4-1 and TRBJ2-7; D assignment may be TRBD1 or TRBD2 (5 bases each). Germline CDR1 is MGHRA and CDR2 is YSYEKL. Trimming took off 4 bases at V and 2 bases at J, with 15 bases between the two ends. CDR3 length equals 15 residues. In DNA, the CDR3 is TGCGCCAGCAGCCTGACCGAGGGGCTCGCCTACGAGCAGTACTTC. Its protein product is CASSLTEGLAYEQYF.

The chain couples TRBV5-1 to TRBJ1-6; D is unclear. V gave up 1 base and J gave up 10 bases, with 12 bases separating them. Germline CDR1 reads SGHRS; CDR2 reads YFSETQ. The CDR3 has 14 amino acids. The CDR3 reads CASSLFQEGSPLHF. In nucleotides, the CDR3 is TGCGCCAGCAGCTTGTTCCAGGAAGGCTCACCCCTCCACTTT.

The rearrangement links TRBV5-1 to TRBJ2-1; possibly TRBD1 or TRBD2 for D (5 bases each). Trimming removed 5 bases from V and 9 bases from J, with 9 bases in between. Germline V gives CDR1 SGHRS, CDR2 YFSETQ. The CDR3 has 11 residues. In DNA form, the CDR3 reads TGCGCCAGCAGGAGAGGGGCTGAGCAGTTCTTC. Protein: CASRRGAEQFF.

The J gene is TRBJ2-3, the V gene TRBV5-6; the match to TRBD2 covers 10 bases. The germline V gene encodes CDR1 SGHDT and CDR2 YYEEEE. This CDR3 contains 17 residues. The V segment lost 2 bases and the J segment 0 bases; nucleotides outside the gene matches: 6. The CDR3 DNA reads as TGTGCCAGCAGCTTAAGGCTAGCGGGGGTCAGCACAGATACGCAGTATTTT. The encoded protein is CASSLRLAGVSTDTQYF.

The rearrangement joins TRBV7-2 to TRBJ2-3; D may be TRBD2 (5 bases). The germline CDR1 and CDR2 sequences are SGHTA and FQGNSA. Between the trimmed V and J ends, which lost 1 base and 10 bases, there was a span of 12 bases. This CDR3 has 13 amino acids. The CDR3 bases are TGTGCCAGCAGCTTAGAACTAGGGCTCCCGCAGTATTTT. Its protein product is CASSLELGLPQYF.